The rows below give T cell receptor beta chains drawn from one sample of a study of T cells in Graves' hyperthyroidism and ophthalmopathy. TCRdb reanalysed the multiplex PCR reads using MiXCR and keeps one entry per CDR3 protein. In the table there are roughly 840,000 distinct CDR3 sequences, about 38% of which are singletons. The specimen sequenced was blood. The origin of the receptors is a young man with Graves' hyperthyroidism. Both conserved end residues are part of each CDR3. D genes are given only for firm matches. Size is stated for part of the rows, as once, few or many counts, or as a class when the clone is expanded.

j_call | d_call | v_call | clone_size | cdr3_nt | cdr3_aa
TRBJ1-5 | TRBD1 | TRBV7-2 | - | TGTGCCAGCAGCTCTCGGGGGGACAGGAGTTTAGGCAGTCAGCCCCAGCATTTT | CASSSRGDRSLGSQPQHF
TRBJ1-1 | TRBD1 | TRBV29-1 | many | TGCAGCGTTGCTTGGACAGGGTACACTGAAGCTTTCTTT | CSVAWTGYTEAFF
TRBJ2-1 | TRBD2 | TRBV20-1 | - | TGCAGTGCTAGTGTTAGCGGGATCTCCTACAATGAGCAGTTCTTC | CSASVSGISYNEQFF
TRBJ2-2 | TRBD2 | TRBV24-1 | many | TGTGCCACCACATCCGGGACTAGCGGTAACGGGGAGCTGTTTTTT | CATTSGTSGNGELFF
TRBJ1-2 | - | TRBV20-1 | few | TGCAGTTCAGACCCGGGACACCACTATGGCTACACCTTC | CSSDPGHHYGYTF
TRBJ1-1 | - | TRBV2 | - | TGTGCCGGCAGGAGATACAGGGAAACGGGGACTGAAGCTTTCTTT | CAGRRYRETGTEAFF
TRBJ2-7 | TRBD1 | TRBV7-8 | - | TGTGCCAGCGGAATCGGGACAGACTACTACGAGCAGTACTTC | CASGIGTDYYEQYF
TRBJ1-1 | - | TRBV9 | - | TGTGCCAGCAGCTCCTCAGGGTATGGCTCTGAAGCTTTCTTT | CASSSSGYGSEAFF
TRBJ1-4 | TRBD1 | TRBV25-1 | - | TGTGCCAGCAGTTTAGCGTGGGACAGGGGAGGCGAAAAACTGTTTTTT | CASSLAWDRGGEKLFF
TRBJ1-5 | TRBD1 | TRBV4-1 | - | TGCGCCAGCAGCCAAGGCAAGTACGGACAGGAGGATCAGCCCCAGCATTTT | CASSQGKYGQEDQPQHF
TRBJ1-1 | TRBD1 | TRBV20-1 | many | TGCAGTGCTAGGGACAGGGGGCTGAAAGCTTTCTTT | CSARDRGLKAFF
TRBJ1-5 | - | TRBV5-1 | few | TGCGCCAGCTCCCCCAGGGCAGGGCCCCATCAGCCCCAGCATTTT | CASSPRAGPHQPQHF
TRBJ2-2 | - | TRBV12-3/TRBV12-4 | few | TGTGCCAGCAGTGCCAGGGGTACCGGGGAGCTGTTTTTT | CASSARGTGELFF
TRBJ1-4 | - | TRBV7-2 | - | TGTGCCAGCAGCCCCTACGGGACTAATGAAATACTGTTTTTT | CASSPYGTNEILFF
TRBJ1-3 | - | TRBV20-1 | few | TGCAGTGCGATAGGCCGGGGAACTAGCTCTGGAAACACCATATATTTT | CSAIGRGTSSGNTIYF
TRBJ2-5 | - | TRBV7-9 | - | TGTGCCAGCAGCTTGACCACAGGGTCTGAGACCCAGTACTTC | CASSLTTGSETQYF
TRBJ1-2 | - | TRBV10-3 | few | TGTGCCATCATGGCAGGGGAAGGCTACACCTTC | CAIMAGEGYTF
TRBJ2-7 | TRBD2 | TRBV10-3 | - | TGTGCCAGCAGCCAACGGGGGGGGCCCCAGTACTTC | CASSQRGGPQYF
TRBJ1-1 | TRBD1 | TRBV10-3 | many | TGTGCCTCCTCAGGGGGGGAGGGCACTGAAGCTTTCTTT | CASSGGEGTEAFF
TRBJ2-7 | - | TRBV14 | - | TGTGCCAGCAACCCTGGCTACGAGCAGTACTTC | CASNPGYEQYF
TRBJ2-2 | - | TRBV7-9 | - | TGTGCCAGCAGCCTAGGTCCCATTACCTTGAACACCGGGGAGCTGTTTTTT | CASSLGPITLNTGELFF
TRBJ1-1 | - | TRBV5-1 | few | TGCGCCAGCTTGGGACCTACGAACACTGAAGCTTTCTTT | CASLGPTNTEAFF
TRBJ2-1 | TRBD2 | TRBV7-2 | - | TGTGCCAGCAGCTCCCGACGGGAGGCCGGTGAGCAGTTCTTC | CASSSRREAGEQFF
TRBJ1-2 | - | TRBV20-1 | - | TGCAGTGCTATGGCAGAGGGGCAAGGAGGCTACACCTTC | CSAMAEGQGGYTF
TRBJ1-2 | - | TRBV10-3 | few | TGTGCCATCAGTGAGTCGGGACAAGGTAGTGGCTACACCTTC | CAISESGQGSGYTF
TRBJ2-7 | - | TRBV29-1 | few | TGCAGCGTTCTCGGGGGGCGTTCCTACGAGCAGTACTTC | CSVLGGRSYEQYF
TRBJ1-6 | - | TRBV7-9 | - | TGTGCCAGCAGCTTACGGGGGGCCCTCCACTTT | CASSLRGALHF
TRBJ2-7 | TRBD1 | TRBV29-1 | once | TGCAGCGTTGAAGCCTTGGGACAGGTGTTCTACGAGCAGTACTTC | CSVEALGQVFYEQYF
TRBJ1-1 | - | TRBV25-1 | once | TGTGCCAGCGAAAGGGGGTTGAACACTGAAGCTTTCTTT | CASERGLNTEAFF
TRBJ1-5 | - | TRBV2 | once | TGTGCCAGCGAAGACACCGGAGATCAGCCCCAGCATTTT | CASEDTGDQPQHF
TRBJ1-1 | - | TRBV7-8 | many | TGTGCCAGCAGCTTATATTCTGGCAGGGGGAACACTGAAGCTTTCTTT | CASSLYSGRGNTEAFF
TRBJ2-2 | - | TRBV7-2 | few | TGTGCCGATACGGAGGGGGGCACCGGGGAGCTGTTTTTT | CADTEGGTGELFF
TRBJ2-3 | TRBD1 | TRBV10-3 | - | TGTGCCAGTCAATTTCGAGGGGGCCACACAGATACGCAGTATTTT | CASQFRGGHTDTQYF
TRBJ2-5 | - | TRBV15 | many | TGTGCCACCAGCAGAGAAGGGGCGGGGGAGACCCAGTACTTC | CATSREGAGETQYF
TRBJ2-7 | - | TRBV7-3 | - | TGTGCCAGCAGACTATATCCCAACTCCTACGAGCAGTACTTC | CASRLYPNSYEQYF